Listed below are T cell receptor beta chains from one sample, sequenced in a study of shared clonotypes between healthy human individuals. Method: immunoSEQ multiplex PCR; TCRdb's copy keeps in-frame clones and lacks some. The sample includes about 2 million clones, roughly 95% seen only once; the top ten take 0.13%. Sequencing was carried out using naive CD4+ T cells sorted from blood. The receptors come from a young man in good health. Both conserved end residues are part of each CDR3. A D gene is named only where the DNA matches it firmly. Clone sizes are given selectively: once, few, many, or a class where the clone is expanded.

D gene	V gene	J gene	clone size	CDR3 protein	CDR3 DNA
NA	TRBV12-5	TRBJ2-7	NA	CASGLVAGHTYEQYF	TGTGCTAGTGGTTTGGTAGCCGGACACACCTACGAGCAGTACTTC
NA	TRBV7-9	TRBJ1-4	NA	CASSGRTVSEKLFF	TGTGCCAGCAGCGGTAGGACAGTCAGTGAAAAACTGTTTTTT
TRBD1	TRBV30	TRBJ1-5	NA	CAWSTGANNQPQHF	TGTGCCTGGAGCACAGGGGCGAACAATCAGCCCCAGCATTTT
TRBD2	TRBV5-1	TRBJ2-1	NA	CASSLTRTSGVTYEQFF	TGCGCCAGCAGCCTCACCCGGACTAGCGGGGTTACGTATGAGCAGTTCTTC
NA	TRBV10-2	TRBJ1-5	NA	CASSEKAFQPQHF	TGCGCCAGCAGTGAGAAAGCCTTTCAGCCCCAGCATTTT
NA	TRBV9	TRBJ2-6	NA	CASSVEGSGANVLTF	TGTGCCAGCAGCGTAGAAGGGTCTGGGGCCAACGTCCTGACTTTC
NA	TRBV6-1	TRBJ1-2	NA	CASSGKRLDFPSYNNYGYTF	TGTGCCAGCAGTGGAAAACGGTTGGACTTTCCATCGTACAATAACTATGGCTACACCTTC
TRBD1	TRBV6-5	TRBJ2-7	NA	CASSGTGRTYEQYF	TGTGCCAGTTCCGGGACAGGAAGAACCTACGAGCAGTACTTC
TRBD2	TRBV5-1	TRBJ2-1	NA	CASSLVLAGVGLDEQFF	TGCGCCAGCAGCTTGGTCTTGGCGGGAGTTGGTTTGGATGAGCAGTTCTTC
NA	TRBV5-1	TRBJ2-3	NA	CASSLGLWGTSTDTQYF	TGCGCCAGCAGCTTGGGTCTATGGGGGACTAGCACAGATACGCAGTATTTT
NA	TRBV2	TRBJ2-2	NA	CASSRDRYTGELFF	TGTGCCAGCAGTAGAGACCGGTACACCGGGGAGCTGTTTTTT
NA	TRBV7-7	TRBJ2-5	NA	CASSLNLGGETQYF	TGTGCTAGCAGCTTAAACCTAGGGGGGGAGACCCAGTACTTC
NA	TRBV5-1	TRBJ1-1	few	CASRIGMATEAFF	TGCGCCAGCAGAATAGGGATGGCGACTGAAGCTTTCTTT
NA	TRBV6-1	TRBJ2-1	NA	CASSEVRWATYNEQFF	TGTGCCAGCAGTGAGGTCCGTTGGGCCACCTACAATGAGCAGTTCTTC
NA	TRBV5-1	TRBJ2-7	few	CASSSSSYEQYF	TGCGCCAGCAGCTCCAGCTCCTACGAGCAGTACTTC
TRBD2	TRBV6-6	TRBJ2-7	NA	CASSSDRLATYEQYF	TGTGCCAGCAGTTCCGACCGACTAGCGACCTACGAGCAGTACTTC
TRBD1	TRBV5-1	TRBJ1-3	NA	CASSLTEPTGVGNTIYF	TGCGCCAGCAGCTTGACCGAACCGACAGGGGTCGGAAACACCATATATTTT
TRBD2	TRBV11-2	TRBJ2-7	once	CASNSNSGSYEQYF	TGTGCCAGCAATTCGAATAGCGGGAGTTACGAGCAGTACTTC
NA	TRBV11-3	TRBJ1-1	NA	CASSLEGTSTEAFF	TGTGCCAGCAGCTTAGAGGGGACGAGTACTGAAGCTTTCTTT
NA	TRBV4-1	TRBJ2-3	NA	CASSQEGGRAFRPDTQYF	TGCGCCAGCAGCCAAGAAGGTGGGCGGGCCTTCCGTCCAGATACGCAGTATTTT
TRBD1	TRBV6-4	TRBJ1-1	NA	CASSEGTGPSGEAFF	TGTGCCAGCAGTGAAGGGACAGGACCTAGCGGTGAAGCTTTCTTT
NA	TRBV7-9	TRBJ2-2	NA	CASSRQGRVDGELFF	TGTGCCAGCAGCCGACAGGGGAGGGTCGACGGGGAGCTGTTTTTT
NA	TRBV28	TRBJ1-6	once	CASSSVGGPPPLHF	TGTGCCAGCAGTTCAGTCGGAGGGCCTCCACCCCTCCACTTT
NA	TRBV18	TRBJ2-7	NA	CASSPQLSTFVSAQYF	TGTGCCAGCTCACCACAGCTCAGTACCTTCGTGAGCGCGCAGTACTTC
NA	TRBV27	TRBJ2-5	NA	CASQETQYF	TGTGCCAGCCAAGAGACCCAGTACTTC
TRBD2	TRBV29-1	TRBJ2-1	NA	CSVLAGSSYNEQFF	TGCAGCGTTCTAGCGGGGTCCTCCTACAATGAGCAGTTCTTC
TRBD1	TRBV2	TRBJ2-7	NA	CASSRQGASYEQYF	TGTGCCAGCAGTCGACAGGGGGCATCCTACGAGCAGTACTTC
NA	TRBV18	TRBJ2-2	NA	CASSPQAIRNTGELFF	TGTGCCAGCTCACCACAGGCGATCAGGAACACCGGGGAGCTGTTTTTT
NA	TRBV4-2	TRBJ2-2	NA	CASSQDGPKTGELFF	TGTGCCAGCAGCCAAGATGGCCCCAAGACCGGGGAGCTGTTTTTT
NA	TRBV6-5	TRBJ1-5	once	CASSLYTNQPQHF	TGTGCCAGCAGCTTGTACACAAATCAGCCCCAGCATTTT
NA	TRBV7-2	TRBJ1-2	NA	CASSLATGNYGYTF	TGTGCCAGCAGCTTAGCCACAGGGAACTATGGCTACACCTTC
TRBD1	TRBV5-1	TRBJ1-1	once	CASSPTGTGLHTEAFF	TGCGCCAGCAGCCCGACCGGGACAGGGTTACACACTGAAGCTTTCTTT
NA	TRBV13	TRBJ2-2	NA	CASSLGPVGAGELFF	TGTGCCAGCAGCTTAGGCCCGGTGGGGGCCGGGGAGCTGTTTTTT
TRBD2	TRBV6-5	TRBJ2-1	NA	CASSYYSGGNEQFF	TGTGCCAGCAGTTATTATAGCGGGGGGAATGAGCAGTTCTTC
TRBD2	TRBV5-1	TRBJ2-3	NA	CASSWGTRGNTDTQYF	TGCGCCAGCAGCTGGGGGACTAGGGGGAACACAGATACGCAGTATTTT
NA	TRBV9	TRBJ1-1	NA	CASSVGPYQGTEAFF	TGTGCCAGCAGCGTAGGTCCATACCAGGGGACTGAAGCTTTCTTT
NA	TRBV18	TRBJ2-6	NA	CASSDRSGANVLTF	TGTGCCAGCTCCGACAGATCTGGGGCCAACGTCCTGACTTTC
NA	TRBV4-2	TRBJ2-3	NA	CASSQDETGGPSDTQYF	TGTGCCAGCAGCCAAGATGAAACCGGGGGGCCCTCAGATACGCAGTATTTT
NA	TRBV29-1	TRBJ1-1	NA	CSVAATENTEAFF	TGCAGCGTTGCGGCGACAGAGAACACTGAAGCTTTCTTT
NA	TRBV5-5	TRBJ2-7	NA	CASSLGMFNEGEQYF	TGTGCCAGCAGCTTGGGGATGTTTAATGAAGGCGAGCAGTACTTC
NA	TRBV29-1	TRBJ1-2	NA	CSVGGVRGYTF	TGCAGCGTTGGGGGGGTACGTGGCTACACCTTC
NA	TRBV27	TRBJ1-3	NA	CASSFHGNGNTIYF	TGTGCCAGCAGTTTTCACGGGAATGGAAACACCATATATTTT
NA	TRBV7-2	TRBJ2-1	NA	CASSPRTGANEQFF	TGTGCCAGCAGCCCCCGGACCGGAGCCAATGAGCAGTTCTTC
NA	TRBV7-9	TRBJ1-4	NA	CASSLRGGDEKLFF	TGTGCCAGCAGCTTGAGGGGTGGGGACGAAAAACTGTTTTTT
NA	TRBV29-1	TRBJ1-4	NA	CSVSGETNEKLFF	TGCAGCGTGTCAGGAGAAACTAATGAAAAACTGTTTTTT
NA	TRBV10-3	TRBJ1-1	once	CASRPGQENTEAFF	TGTGCCAGTCGCCCCGGGCAGGAGAACACTGAAGCTTTCTTT
TRBD2	TRBV7-2	TRBJ2-7	once	CASSRIAGGSYEQYF	TGTGCCAGCAGCAGAATAGCGGGAGGGTCTTACGAGCAGTACTTC
TRBD1	TRBV11-2	TRBJ2-5	NA	CASSPRQGARQETQYF	TGTGCCAGCAGCCCCCGACAGGGGGCGAGACAAGAGACCCAGTACTTC
TRBD1	TRBV7-9	TRBJ1-4	NA	CASSLGTATNEKLFF	TGTGCCAGCAGCCTAGGGACAGCAACTAATGAAAAACTGTTTTTT
TRBD2	TRBV2	TRBJ2-2	NA	CASGTSEISGLFF	TGTGCCAGCGGGACTAGCGAAATTTCCGGGCTGTTTTTT
NA	TRBV28	TRBJ2-7	NA	CASSSGMVSGEQYF	TGTGCCAGCAGTTCAGGGATGGTGTCGGGGGAGCAGTACTTC
NA	TRBV18	TRBJ2-7	NA	CASSPTASTYEQYF	TGTGCCAGCTCACCCACGGCCTCCACCTACGAGCAGTACTTC
NA	TRBV5-1	TRBJ1-1	NA	CASSLGQRTEAFF	TGCGCCAGCAGCTTGGGACAGCGGACTGAAGCTTTCTTT
NA	TRBV10-3	TRBJ1-1	NA	CAISEPFPLSEAFF	TGTGCCATCAGTGAGCCCTTCCCGTTATCTGAAGCTTTCTTT